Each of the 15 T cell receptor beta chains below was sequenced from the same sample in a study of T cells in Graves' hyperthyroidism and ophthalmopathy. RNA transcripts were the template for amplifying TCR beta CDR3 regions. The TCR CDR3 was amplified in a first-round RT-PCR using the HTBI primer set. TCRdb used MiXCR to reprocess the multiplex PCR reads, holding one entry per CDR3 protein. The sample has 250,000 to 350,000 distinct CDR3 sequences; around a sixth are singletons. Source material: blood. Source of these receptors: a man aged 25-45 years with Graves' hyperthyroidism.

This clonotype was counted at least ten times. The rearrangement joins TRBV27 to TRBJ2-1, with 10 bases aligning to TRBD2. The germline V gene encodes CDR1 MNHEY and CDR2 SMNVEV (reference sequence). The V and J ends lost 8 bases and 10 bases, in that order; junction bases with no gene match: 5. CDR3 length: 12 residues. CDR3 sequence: CASGVSGREQFF. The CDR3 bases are TGTGCCAGCGGGGTTAGCGGGAGGGAGCAGTTCTTC.

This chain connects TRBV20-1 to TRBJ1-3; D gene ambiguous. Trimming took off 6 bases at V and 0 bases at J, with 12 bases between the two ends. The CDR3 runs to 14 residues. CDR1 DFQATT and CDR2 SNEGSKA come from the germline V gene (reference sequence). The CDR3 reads CSALLRLSGNTIYF. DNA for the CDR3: TGCAGTGCCTTGTTACGACTCTCTGGAAACACCATATATTTT.

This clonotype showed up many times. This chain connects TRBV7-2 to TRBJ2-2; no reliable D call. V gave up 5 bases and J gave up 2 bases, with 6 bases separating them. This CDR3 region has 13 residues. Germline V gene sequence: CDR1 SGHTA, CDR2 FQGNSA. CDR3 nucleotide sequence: TGTGCCAGCAGCCGAGATAACACCGGGGAGCTGTTTTTT. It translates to CASSRDNTGELFF.

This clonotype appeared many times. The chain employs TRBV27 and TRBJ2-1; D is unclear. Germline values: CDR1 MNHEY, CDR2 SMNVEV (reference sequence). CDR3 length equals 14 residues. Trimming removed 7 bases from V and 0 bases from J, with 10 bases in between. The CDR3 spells CASNKRNSYNEQFF. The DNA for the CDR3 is TGTGCCAGCAACAAGCGAAACTCCTACAATGAGCAGTTCTTC.

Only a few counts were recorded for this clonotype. The chain's CDR3 is CASSLYLGRNTIYF. The CDR3 nucleotides read TGTGCCAGCAGCTTGTATCTAGGACGAAACACCATATATTTT. This chain connects TRBV5-5 to TRBJ1-3; D is uncertain. The CDR3 runs 14 residues. The V gene lost 1 base and the J gene lost 5 bases, with 10 bases spanning the gap. Per germline, CDR1 SGHKS and CDR2 YYEKEE (reference sequence).

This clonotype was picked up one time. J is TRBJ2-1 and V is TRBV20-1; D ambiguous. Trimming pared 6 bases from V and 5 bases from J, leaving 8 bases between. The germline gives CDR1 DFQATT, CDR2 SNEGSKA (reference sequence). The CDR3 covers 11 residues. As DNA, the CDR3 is TGCAGTGCCCCGGTGGACAATGAGCAGTTCTTC. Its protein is CSAPVDNEQFF.

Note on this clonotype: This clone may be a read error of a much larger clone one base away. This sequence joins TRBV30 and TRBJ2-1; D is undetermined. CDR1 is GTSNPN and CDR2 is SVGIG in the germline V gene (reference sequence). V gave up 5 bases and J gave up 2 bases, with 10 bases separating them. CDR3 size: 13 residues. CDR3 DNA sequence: TGTGCCTGGCCGCTAGAGGCCTACAATGAGCAGTTCTTC. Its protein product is CAWPLEAYNEQFF. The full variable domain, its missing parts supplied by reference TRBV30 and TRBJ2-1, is SQTIHQWPATLVQPVGSPLSLECTVEGTSNPNLYWYRQAAGRGLQLLFYSVGIGQISSEVPQNLSASRPQDRQFILSSKKLLLSDSGFYLCAWPLEAYNEQFFGPGTRLTVL.

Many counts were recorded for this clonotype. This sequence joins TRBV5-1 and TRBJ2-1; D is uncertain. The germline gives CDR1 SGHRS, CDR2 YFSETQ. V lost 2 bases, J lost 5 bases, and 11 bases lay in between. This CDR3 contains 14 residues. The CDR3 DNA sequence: TGCGCCAGCAGCTTAACTGTAGATAACAATGAGCAGTTCTTC. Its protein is CASSLTVDNNEQFF.

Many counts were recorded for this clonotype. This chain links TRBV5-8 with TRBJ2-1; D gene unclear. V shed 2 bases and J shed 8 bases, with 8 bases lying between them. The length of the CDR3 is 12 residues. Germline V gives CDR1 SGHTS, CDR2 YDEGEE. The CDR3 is CASSFAYHEQFF. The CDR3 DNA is TGTGCCAGCAGCTTCGCGTATCATGAGCAGTTCTTC.

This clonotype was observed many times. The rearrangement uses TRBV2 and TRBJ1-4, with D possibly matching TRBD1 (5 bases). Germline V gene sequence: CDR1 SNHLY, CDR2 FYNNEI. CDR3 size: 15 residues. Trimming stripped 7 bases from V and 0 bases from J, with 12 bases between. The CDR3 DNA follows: TGTGCCAGCAAGCAGGGAGATGCAACTAATGAAAAACTGTTTTTT. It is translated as CASKQGDATNEKLFF.

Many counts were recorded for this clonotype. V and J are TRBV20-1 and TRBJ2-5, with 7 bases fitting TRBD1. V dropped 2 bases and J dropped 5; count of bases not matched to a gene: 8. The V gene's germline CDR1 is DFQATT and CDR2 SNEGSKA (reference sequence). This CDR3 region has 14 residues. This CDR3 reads CSARRGGRGETQYF. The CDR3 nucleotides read TGCAGTGCTAGAAGAGGGGGCAGGGGGGAGACCCAGTACTTC.

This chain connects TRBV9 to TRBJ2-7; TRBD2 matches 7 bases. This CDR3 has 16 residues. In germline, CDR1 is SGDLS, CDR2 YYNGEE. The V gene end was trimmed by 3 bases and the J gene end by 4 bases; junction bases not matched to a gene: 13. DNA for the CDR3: TGTGCCAGCAGCGCGGATTGGACTAGACAGCGATACGAGCAGTACTTC. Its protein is CASSADWTRQRYEQYF. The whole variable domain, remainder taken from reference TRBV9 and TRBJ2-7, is DSGVTQTPKHLITATGQRVTLRCSPRSGDLSVYWYQQSLDQGLQFLIQYYNGEERAKGNILERFSAQQFPDLHSELNLSSLELGDSALYFCASSADWTRQRYEQYFGPGTRLTVT.

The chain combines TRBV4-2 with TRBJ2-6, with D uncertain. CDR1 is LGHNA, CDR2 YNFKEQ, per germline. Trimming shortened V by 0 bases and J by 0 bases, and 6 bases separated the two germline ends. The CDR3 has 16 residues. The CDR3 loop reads CASSQEQLSGANVLTF. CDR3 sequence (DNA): TGTGCCAGCAGCCAAGAACAGCTCTCTGGGGCCAACGTCCTGACTTTC.

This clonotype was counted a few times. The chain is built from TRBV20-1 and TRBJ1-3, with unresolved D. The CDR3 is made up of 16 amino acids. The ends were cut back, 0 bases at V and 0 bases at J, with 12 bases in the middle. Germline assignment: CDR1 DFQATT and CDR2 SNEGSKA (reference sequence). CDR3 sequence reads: CSARDLVGLSGNTIYF. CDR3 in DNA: TGCAGTGCTAGAGATCTCGTAGGGCTCTCTGGAAACACCATATATTTT.

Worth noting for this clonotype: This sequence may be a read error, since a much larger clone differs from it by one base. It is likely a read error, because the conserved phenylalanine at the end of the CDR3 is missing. CDR3 residues: CAWSTYSGSGEAFL. The CDR3 DNA is TGTGCCTGGAGTACTTATTCTGGGTCCGGTGAAGCTTTCCTT. The V and J genes are TRBV30 and TRBJ1-1; D is ambiguous. The germline V gene has CDR1 GTSNPN and CDR2 SVGIG (reference sequence). CDR3 length: 14 residues. V lost 2 bases to trimming and J lost 7 bases, with 17 bases between them.